This T cell receptor (beta chain) was captured in a study of shared clonotypes between healthy human individuals. Study-wide results and limits: The study found lower generation probabilities in non-shared clonotypes than in those shared by all four donors.

V lost 5 bases to trimming and J lost 4 bases, with 11 bases between them. The CDR3 runs 13 residues. Germline CDR1 PRHDT, CDR2 FYEKMQ (reference sequence). Naive CD8 isolation took CD45RO-negative cells positively selected for CCR7 and excluded terminally differentiated effector memory CD45RA+ cells. The authors loaded around 190 ng DNA, about 30,000 T cell genomes, into sorted-subset replicate PCRs. Generated by immunoSEQ multiplex PCR, the TCRdb table keeps only in-frame clones and is missing some. Among about 1,800,000 clones listed, about 95% were seen once. In regard to this clone: Its antigen is unidentified.

The V call is TRBV13, the J call TRBJ2-5; either TRBD1 or TRBD2 may fit D (6 bases each). The sequencing sample was made of naive CD8+ T cells sorted from blood. This TCR was recovered from a man between 18 and 35 years old in good health. CDR3 amino acids: CASSQSGAETQYF. The CDR3 DNA follows: TGTGCCAGCAGCCAGTCGGGGGCAGAGACCCAGTACTTC.